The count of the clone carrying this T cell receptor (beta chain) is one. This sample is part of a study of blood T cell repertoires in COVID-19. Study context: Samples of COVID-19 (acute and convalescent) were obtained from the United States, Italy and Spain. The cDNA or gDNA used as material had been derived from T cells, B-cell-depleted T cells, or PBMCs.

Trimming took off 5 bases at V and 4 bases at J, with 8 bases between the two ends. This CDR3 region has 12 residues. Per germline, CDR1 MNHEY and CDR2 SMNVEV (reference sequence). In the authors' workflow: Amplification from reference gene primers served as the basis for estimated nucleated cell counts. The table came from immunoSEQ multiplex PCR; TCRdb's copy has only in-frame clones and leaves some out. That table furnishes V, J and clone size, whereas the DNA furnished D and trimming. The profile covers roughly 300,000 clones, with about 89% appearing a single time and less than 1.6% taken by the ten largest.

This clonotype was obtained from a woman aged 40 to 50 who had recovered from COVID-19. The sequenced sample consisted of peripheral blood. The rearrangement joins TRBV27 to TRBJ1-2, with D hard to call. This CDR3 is CASSPGSYGYTF. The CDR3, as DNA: TGTGCCAGCAGTCCCGGGAGCTATGGCTACACCTTC.